This T cell receptor (beta chain) was retrieved from a study of tumor-infiltrating lymphocytes in primary liver carcinoma. Total RNA and DNA came together from roughly 20-30 mg of bulk tissue without cell sorting. Study-level points and caveats: Blood's top-250-clone fraction was significantly lower than that of tumors (p = 0.039).

From around 500 ng of total RNA, TCR beta-specific cDNA was reverse-transcribed using a constant-region primer. Slightly modified ARM-PCR, run as three nested multiplex PCR rounds, produced the TCR beta libraries. Amplification in the first two PCR rounds was performed using TRBV1-TRBV30 forward primers and a C-beta reverse primer for 10 cycles each. TCRdb re-called the multiplex PCR reads through MiXCR, storing one row per CDR3 protein. The sample includes about 35,000 distinct CDR3 sequences, roughly 69% of them seen just once. With regard to this clonotype: The antigen is undetermined. At one end, the junction sequence differs from germline, possibly due to a read error.

The CDR3 consists of 12 residues. Germline CDR1 and CDR2: SGHRS and YFSETQ. The rearrangement uses TRBV5-1 and TRBJ2-7; D remains ambiguous. The source material was liver tumor tissue from sampling region 4. Subset noted: tumor region T4, right-lateral pole. This sequence was found in a man between 35 and 55 years old with primary liver carcinoma and hepatitis B virus infection. CDR3 region: CASSRGSYEQYF. CDR3 nucleotide sequence: TGCGCCAGCAGTCGAGGCTCCTACGAGCAGTACTTT.